Following are 14 T cell receptor beta chains from one sample sequenced in a study of blood T cell repertoires in COVID-19. This table comes from immunoSEQ multiplex PCR, and its TCRdb copy is limited to in-frame clones, with some not included. Of tens of thousands of clones in the sample, about 95% were seen once. Sequenced material: peripheral blood. Receptors originate from a human donor with active COVID-19. The donor label of this sample is uncertain.

The chain has TRBV6-2 or TRBV6-3 and TRBJ1-1; weak D call: TRBD1 (6 bases). Trimming took 2 bases from V and 0 from J, leaving 10 bases between them. The germline gives CDR1 MNHEY, CDR2 SVGEGT. The CDR3 is 15 amino acids. CDR3 in amino acids: CASSYGYRVNTEAFF. CDR3 bases: TGTGCCAGCAGTTACGGATACAGGGTGAACACTGAAGCTTTCTTT.

This chain connects TRBV5-1 to TRBJ2-6, with unresolved D. The CDR3 contains 17 residues. Deletions cut 1 base from V and 4 bases from J, with 15 bases between. Germline CDR1 SGHRS, CDR2 YFSETQ. CDR3 sequence reads: CASSLFGGRRGANVLTF. The CDR3 DNA follows: TGCGCCAGCAGCTTGTTTGGCGGCCGGCGGGGGGCCAACGTCCTGACTTTC.

The J gene is TRBJ1-3, the V gene TRBV28; TRBD1 matches at 10 bases. The CDR3 is 15 amino acids. V shed 4 bases, J shed 7 bases, and the junction held 7 bases outside the gene matches. From germline, CDR1 is MDHEN and CDR2 SYDVKM. The CDR3 bases are TGTGCCAGCAGTTCTTCCGGGACAGGGGAGAACACCATATATTTT. Encoded protein: CASSSSGTGENTIYF.

This chain links TRBV21-1 with TRBJ2-7; TRBD2, the table's D call, was not compared with the DNA. TRBV21-1 is a documented pseudogene. The CDR3 runs 18 residues. The CDR3 sequence: CASSNASTHGKFPYEQYF. The CDR3 nucleotides are TGTGCCAGCAGCAATGCTAGCACCCACGGGAAGTTCCCCTACGAGCAGTACTTC.

The chain's CDR3 is CASSLDRVSEQYF. In DNA, the CDR3 is TGCGCCAGCAGTTTAGACAGGGTTTCTGAGCAGTACTTC. The gene calls are TRBV5-1 and TRBJ2-7; 7 positions agree with TRBD1. The V gene end was trimmed by 5 bases and the J gene end by 7 bases; junction bases not matched to a gene: 9. CDR1 and CDR2 (germline): SGHRS, YFSETQ. The CDR3 loop spans 13 amino acids. The whole variable domain, remainder taken from reference TRBV5-1 and TRBJ2-7, is KAGVTQTPRYLIKTRGQQVTLSCSPISGHRSVSWYQQTPGQGLQFLFEYFSETQRNKGNFPGRFSGRQFSNSRSEMNVSTLELGDSALYLCASSLDRVSEQYFGPGTRLTVT.

The V and J genes are TRBV18 and TRBJ2-7, with no clear D. V was clipped by 3 bases and J by 3 bases, with 9 bases between them. This CDR3 contains 13 residues. Germline CDR1 KGHSH, CDR2 LQKENI. CDR3 sequence: CASSPARNYEQYF. The CDR3 DNA follows: TGTGCCAGCTCACCGGCTAGGAACTACGAGCAGTACTTC.

CDR3 sequence: CASSSVAGGRMNADTQYF. The CDR3 DNA reads TGCGCCAGCAGCTCCGTAGCGGGAGGGCGAATGAACGCAGATACGCAGTATTTT. The J gene is TRBJ2-3, the V gene TRBV5-1; 11 nucleotides align to TRBD2. The germline CDR1 and CDR2 sequences are SGHRS and YFSETQ. V gave up 3 bases and J gave up 4 bases; unmatched junction bases: 13. The length of the CDR3 is 18 residues.

V gene TRBV11-2 combines with J gene TRBJ1-4; D unclear. Looked up from germline, CDR1 is SGHAT and CDR2 is FQNNGV. V was trimmed by 1 base and J by 8 bases, leaving 8 bases between them. The CDR3 totals 13 residues. This CDR3 reads CASSLGRVEKLFF. Here the CDR3 DNA reads TGTGCCAGCAGCTTAGGACGGGTGGAAAAACTGTTTTTT.

The rearrangement links TRBV5-1 to TRBJ1-1, with D perhaps matching TRBD1 (6 bases). The CDR3 contains 14 residues. Germline assignment: CDR1 SGHRS and CDR2 YFSETQ. The ends were cut back, 0 bases at V and 4 bases at J, with 10 bases in the middle. CDR3 DNA: TGCGCCAGCAGCTTGGGGGACACCATCACTGAAGCTTTCTTT. Its translation is CASSLGDTITEAFF.

This clone was detected a few times. The chain is built from TRBV5-1 and TRBJ1-6; a possible D gene is TRBD1 (5 bases). V lost 0 bases and J 6 bases, leaving 13 bases between the germline ends. Germline loops: CDR1 SGHRS, CDR2 YFSETQ. CDR3 length: 16 residues. The CDR3 coding sequence is TGCGCCAGCAGCTTGGCCCCGCAGGGAGGTAATTCACCCCTCCACTTT. Translated: CASSLAPQGGNSPLHF.

The sample holds one count of this clone. The gene calls are TRBV7-7 and TRBJ1-1; D unclear. Looked up from germline, CDR1 is SSHAT and CDR2 is FNYEAQ (reference sequence). This CDR3 has 13 amino acids. V was shortened by 2 bases and J by 0 bases, with 4 bases between the two germline ends. CDR3 DNA: TGTGCCAGCAGCTTATCTTTGAACACTGAAGCTTTCTTT. This encodes CASSLSLNTEAFF.

The chain links TRBV5-1 to TRBJ2-3, with 10 bases fitting TRBD1. Germline V CDR1 and CDR2: SGHRS, YFSETQ. Losses at the gene ends were 4 bases for V and 1 base for J; bases not matched to a gene: 6. The CDR3 has 16 residues. The CDR3 sequence is CASSTRQGAGTDTQYF. CDR3 coding DNA: TGCGCCAGCAGCACGCGACAGGGGGCCGGCACAGATACGCAGTATTTT. The whole variable domain, remainder taken from reference TRBV5-1 and TRBJ2-3, is KAGVTQTPRYLIKTRGQQVTLSCSPISGHRSVSWYQQTPGQGLQFLFEYFSETQRNKGNFPGRFSGRQFSNSRSEMNVSTLELGDSALYLCASSTRQGAGTDTQYFGPGTRLTVL.

V and J are TRBV4-2 and TRBJ2-2, with TRBD1 matching 8 bases. The CDR3 extends over 17 amino acids. J was trimmed by 0 bases and V by 4 bases; bases with no gene match: 7. From germline, CDR1 is LGHNA and CDR2 YNFKEQ. This CDR3 is CASSRVMTGANTGELFF. CDR3 nucleotides: TGTGCCAGCAGCCGAGTGATGACAGGGGCGAACACCGGGGAGCTGTTTTTT.

The chain carries TRBV6-5 and TRBJ1-2; TRBD1 matches 9 bases. V shed 6 bases, J shed 6 bases, and the junction held 11 bases outside the gene matches. CDR3 length: 15 amino acids. CDR1 is MNHEY and CDR2 is SVGAGI in the germline V gene. In nucleotides, the CDR3 is TGTGCCAGCAGCGGACAGGGGCTTTCCGCGGATGGCTACACCTTC. Amino acids: CASSGQGLSADGYTF.